This T cell receptor beta chain was sequenced for a study of Ad26.COV2.S vaccination and SARS-CoV-2 variants. Overall study: Donor got 5x10^10 or 1x10^11 viral particles of Ad26.COV2.S. Points from the study as a whole: Breadth, reportedly substantial, characterized the spike-specific CD8+ and CD4+ T cell responses after vaccination.

V lost 0 bases and J 8 bases, leaving 9 bases between the germline ends. Germline CDR1 is SGHKS and CDR2 is YYEKEE (reference sequence). This CDR3 is built from 12 residues. Notes on this clone: Its antigen is currently unknown.

The sample's treatment: 15 to 20 received Ad26.COV2.S at low or high dose, single or two shots; 5 received placebo; per-sample allocation not given. Samples were taken on day 63 after the first vaccine or placebo injection. In Boston, an adult donor aged 18-55 years took part. Sequencing used immunoSEQ multiplex PCR; TCRdb keeps in-frame clones, though not all of them. Of around 320,000 clones listed, roughly 87% are singletons. Sequencing was performed on peripheral blood, taken in a trial of Ad26.COV2.S vaccine versus placebo. J is TRBJ2-7 and V is TRBV5-5; D gene unclear. This sequence originates from a person aged 18-60 years who received the Ad26.COV2.S COVID-19 vaccine or a placebo. In DNA, the CDR3 is TGTGCCAGCAGCTTGGGCCTCAGTCAGCAGTACTTC. This gives the protein CASSLGLSQQYF.